These 31 T cell receptor beta chains originate from one sample sequenced in a study of shared clonotypes between healthy human individuals. Generated by immunoSEQ multiplex PCR, the TCRdb table keeps only in-frame clones and is missing some. The sample has 550,000 to 800,000 clones; roughly 70% are singletons. The specimen was memory CD4+ T cells sorted from blood. Subset: CD45RA-negative fraction. The receptors come from a woman under 40 in good health.

V usage is TRBV2 and J usage is TRBJ2-7, with 10 nucleotides matching TRBD2. Trimming cost V 7 bases and J 3 bases; bases outside gene matches: 6. CDR3 length: 14 amino acids. The germline V gene encodes CDR1 SNHLY and CDR2 FYNNEI. The CDR3 loop reads CASTPGLAFYEQYF. The CDR3 DNA reads TGTGCCAGCACCCCGGGACTAGCGTTCTACGAGCAGTACTTC.

The V and J genes are TRBV23-1 and TRBJ2-7, with 8 bases fitting TRBD1. TRBV23-1 is filed as an ORF, its function uncertain. The CDR3 has 17 amino acids. V lost 3 bases to trimming and J lost 4 bases; unmatched junction nucleotides: 14. The CDR3 DNA sequence: TGCGCCAGCAGTCATACCTATCCAGGGGGCGTATTGTACGAGCAGTACTTC. As protein: CASSHTYPGGVLYEQYF.

A word on this clone: Other DNA sequences from this sample encode an identical CDR3 as well. This chain connects TRBV2 to TRBJ1-5; 8 nucleotides match TRBD1. CDR1 and CDR2 (germline): SNHLY, FYNNEI. The CDR3 contains 13 residues. Germline trimming cut 7 bases from V and 2 bases from J; bases unmatched to any gene: 1. This CDR3 reads CASKDRGNQPQHF. CDR3 DNA: TGTGCCAGCAAGGACAGGGGCAATCAGCCCCAGCATTTT.

This clone was observed a handful of times. This sequence joins TRBV7-3 and TRBJ2-3; D not certain. CDR1 and CDR2 (germline): SGHTA, FQGTGA. Trimming removed 5 bases from V and 1 base from J, with 13 bases in between. The CDR3 has 15 amino acids. CDR3 in amino acids: CASSPQSSRTDTQYF. CDR3 coding DNA: TGTGCCAGCAGCCCGCAGTCGTCCCGCACAGATACGCAGTATTTT.

The chain combines TRBV28 with TRBJ1-2, with D perhaps TRBD1 (6 bases). Germline V gives CDR1 MDHEN, CDR2 SYDVKM. This CDR3 spans 14 amino acids. Trimming cost V 6 bases and J 4 bases, with 15 bases left between them. For the CDR3, the DNA is TGTGCCAGCAGCCCCGGGACAAAAAGCTATGGCTACACCTTC. Protein: CASSPGTKSYGYTF.

The chain joins TRBV29-1 to TRBJ2-3, with a tentative D call TRBD2 (5 bases). The CDR3 covers 12 residues. Germline V CDR1 and CDR2: SQVTM, ANQGSEA. V gave up 6 bases and J gave up 4 bases, with 11 bases separating them. The CDR3 reads CSVEILADTQYF. The CDR3 DNA is TGCAGCGTGGAGATACTAGCAGATACGCAGTATTTT.

This chain joins TRBV30 and TRBJ2-7; TRBD2 is a possible D gene (6 bases). The CDR3 spans 14 residues. V was shortened by 0 bases and J by 0 bases, with 9 bases between the two germline ends. Germline CDR1 GTSNPN, CDR2 SVGIG (reference sequence). CDR3 bases: TGTGCCTGGAGTGTACGCGGGGCCTCCTACGAGCAGTACTTC. Translation gives CAWSVRGASYEQYF.

This chain uses TRBV2 with TRBJ1-2; D unclear. The V end was cut by 8 bases, the J end by 7 bases, with 20 bases between. Germline V gene data show CDR1 as SNHLY and CDR2 as FYNNEI. The CDR3 runs to 14 residues. CDR3 sequence reads: CASRPQGLRVGYTF. The CDR3 bases are TGTGCCAGCCGACCCCAAGGGTTACGCGTTGGCTACACCTTC.

The rearrangement uses TRBV6-1 and TRBJ2-3; D gene unclear. The CDR3 extends over 14 amino acids. V gave up 7 bases and J gave up 6 bases, with 17 bases separating them. The V gene's germline CDR1 is MNHNS and CDR2 SASEGT. The CDR3 sequence is CASIRWQPGDTQYF. CDR3 in DNA: TGTGCCAGCATAAGGTGGCAACCCGGGGATACGCAGTATTTT.

The CDR3 reads CASSSYPTPGDTQYF. Here the CDR3 DNA reads TGTGCCAGCAGCTCCTACCCGACTCCCGGGGATACGCAGTATTTT. The chain employs TRBV11-2 and TRBJ2-3; D gene ambiguous. V was pared by 4 bases and J by 6 bases, with 17 bases between. Germline V gene data show CDR1 as SGHAT and CDR2 as FQNNGV. This CDR3 comprises 15 residues.

This clone showed up just a few times. V and J are TRBV6-4 and TRBJ1-1; 8 bases line up with TRBD1. After removal of 3 bases from V and 3 bases from J, the junction contained 0 bases not matched to a gene. The CDR3 has 13 amino acids. Germline loops: CDR1 MRHNA, CDR2 SNTAGT. In nucleotides, the CDR3 is TGTGCCAGCAGTGAACAGGGGGACACTGAAGCTTTCTTT. Translating gives CASSEQGDTEAFF.

This sequence joins TRBV19 and TRBJ1-5; D gene uncertain. The V end lost 5 bases, the J end lost 4 bases, and 9 bases lay between the germline ends. The germline V gene encodes CDR1 LNHDA and CDR2 SQIVND (reference sequence). The CDR3 sequence is 13 residues long. This CDR3 is CASSSDYNQPQHF. For the CDR3, the DNA is TGTGCCAGTAGTTCAGATTATAATCAGCCCCAGCATTTT.

This clone has only one observation. The gene calls are TRBV10-3 and TRBJ2-7, with a possible D match to TRBD1 (6 bases). The CDR3 sequence is 14 residues long. Germline V gene data show CDR1 as ENHRY and CDR2 as SYGVKD. V lost 6 bases and J 2 bases, leaving 14 bases between the germline ends. CDR3: CAIRPGELAYEQYF. DNA of the CDR3: TGTGCCATCAGGCCAGGGGAGTTAGCCTACGAGCAGTACTTC.

The rearrangement uses TRBV6-1 and TRBJ1-5; no firm D call. Trimming removed 4 bases at V and 1 base at J, with 11 bases between. Germline lookup yields CDR1 MNHNS and CDR2 SASEGT. CDR3 size: 15 residues. The CDR3 nucleotides read TGTGCCAGCAGTGCATCTACACTGAGCAATCAGCCCCAGCATTTT. This encodes CASSASTLSNQPQHF.

This clone was seen a few times. The chain combines TRBV6-5 with TRBJ1-5; the D gene is possibly TRBD1 (5 bases). V lost 4 bases, J lost 1 base, and 8 bases lay in between. There are 14 residues in the CDR3. From germline, CDR1 is MNHEY and CDR2 SVGAGI. The CDR3 coding sequence is TGTGCCAGCAGTTCCAGGGCGAGCAATCAGCCCCAGCATTTT. Its translation: CASSSRASNQPQHF.

The rearrangement links TRBV10-2 to TRBJ2-7; possible D gene TRBD1, 6 bases. CDR3 length equals 13 residues. The germline V and J ends were trimmed by 3 bases and 6 bases, with 12 bases remaining between them. From germline, CDR1 is WSHSY and CDR2 SAAADI. In nucleotides, the CDR3 is TGCGCCAGCAGTGAACAACAGGGTGCCGAGCAGTACTTC. This encodes CASSEQQGAEQYF.

To note about this clone: This may be a read error, as it is one base from a much larger clone. In the same sample, other DNA sequences code for this CDR3. The chain recombines TRBV30 with TRBJ1-2; possible D gene TRBD1, 6 bases. The CDR3 spans 13 residues. Germline V gene sequence: CDR1 GTSNPN, CDR2 SVGIG (reference sequence). CDR3 region: CAWRSSGEYGYTF. For the CDR3, the DNA is TGTGCCTGGAGATCATCAGGGGAATATGGCTATACCTTC.

The chain has TRBV2 and TRBJ2-1; 12 positions agree with TRBD2. Losses at the gene ends were 7 bases for V and 4 bases for J; bases not matched to a gene: 5. The germline gives CDR1 SNHLY, CDR2 FYNNEI. The CDR3 covers 15 residues. In DNA, the CDR3 is TGTGCCAGCACTTTCGGACTAGCGGGATACAATGAGCAGTTCTTC. This translates into CASTFGLAGYNEQFF.

The chain combines TRBV7-2 with TRBJ2-1; D possibly corresponds to TRBD2 (6 bases). The V gene's germline CDR1 is SGHTA and CDR2 FQGNSA. This CDR3 spans 16 amino acids. V was pared by 5 bases and J by 7 bases, with 21 bases between. The CDR3 reads CASSLRPPGSTNEQFF. CDR3 coding DNA: TGTGCCAGCAGCCTACGCCCACCCGGGAGTACAAATGAGCAGTTCTTC. Complete variable domain (other parts from reference TRBV7-2 and TRBJ2-1): GAGVSQSPSNKVTEKGKDVELRCDPISGHTALYWYRQSLGQGLEFLIYFQGNSAPDKSGLPSDRFSAERTGGSVSTLTIQRTQQEDSAVYLCASSLRPPGSTNEQFFGPGTRLTVL.

This clone was observed a single time. Other DNA sequences of this sample code for an identical CDR3. DNA of the CDR3: TGTGCCAGTAGTACCCGACTAGCGGAGTACAATGAGCAGTTCTTC. This gives the protein CASSTRLAEYNEQFF. The V call is TRBV19, the J call TRBJ2-1; 9 bases map to TRBD2. The CDR3 sequence is 15 residues long. V lost 4 bases to trimming and J lost 4 bases; unmatched junction nucleotides: 5. The germline gives CDR1 LNHDA, CDR2 SQIVND (reference sequence). Full variable domain (outside the CDR3, taken from reference TRBV19 and TRBJ2-1): DGGITQSPKYLFRKEGQNVTLSCEQNLNHDAMYWYRQDPGQGLRLIYYSQIVNDFQKGDIAEGYSVSREKKESFPLTVTSAQKNPTAFYLCASSTRLAEYNEQFFGPGTRLTVL.

The V call is TRBV7-4, the J call TRBJ2-7; a weak D match, TRBD1 (6 bases). CDR3 length: 14 residues. V was clipped by 3 bases and J by 3 bases, with 12 bases between them. Germline V lookup: CDR1 SGHVT, CDR2 SQSDAQ. DNA for the CDR3: TGTGCCAGCAGCTTGGAGACAGGCGACTACGAGCAGTACTTC. Protein: CASSLETGDYEQYF. The entire variable domain, with the rest obtained from reference TRBV7-4 and TRBJ2-7, is as follows: GAGVSQSPRYKVAKRGRDVALRCDSISGHVTLYWYRQTLGQGSEVLTYSQSDAQRDKSGRPSGRFSAERPERSVSTLKIQRTEQGDSAVYLCASSLETGDYEQYFGPGTRLTVT.

In nucleotides, the CDR3 is TGTGCCAGCAGCGGGGGGACTAGCGGGAGGGCCGATCTGTTCTTC. This gives the protein CASSGGTSGRADLFF. This chain uses TRBV9 with TRBJ2-1; the match to TRBD2 covers 16 bases. The J segment lost 15 bases and the V segment lost 3 bases, leaving 9 bases of the junction unmatched. Germline V gives CDR1 SGDLS, CDR2 YYNGEE. The CDR3 extends over 15 amino acids.

The chain carries TRBV6-5 and TRBJ2-5; 8 bases match TRBD2. Germline CDR1 reads MNHEY; CDR2 reads SVGAGI. The CDR3 contains 15 residues. V lost 6 bases and J lost 5; bases outside the gene matches: 11. The CDR3 nucleotides read TGTGCCAGCAGACGATCCGGGACTAGAGTGGAGACCCAGTACTTC. This codes for CASRRSGTRVETQYF.

The J gene is TRBJ1-5, the V gene TRBV2; 7 positions agree with TRBD1. CDR1 is SNHLY, CDR2 FYNNEI, per germline. The CDR3 is 14 amino acids. V was pared by 5 bases and J by 5 bases, with 6 bases of the junction left unmatched. The DNA for the CDR3 is TGTGCCAGCAGTTCCGGACAGGAGTATCAGCCCCAGCATTTT. It codes for CASSSGQEYQPQHF.

The J gene is TRBJ2-7, the V gene TRBV6-5, with 11 bases identical to TRBD1. From germline, CDR1 is MNHEY and CDR2 SVGAGI. The CDR3 totals 14 residues. V gave up 5 bases and J gave up 7 bases; unmatched junction bases: 7. CDR3 protein: CASSKGQGAWEQYF. The CDR3 DNA follows: TGTGCCAGCAGTAAAGGACAGGGGGCTTGGGAGCAGTACTTC.

In this sample, this clone turned up a few times. The rearrangement joins TRBV30 to TRBJ2-5; D is unclear. V dropped 5 bases and J dropped 5 bases, with 12 bases sitting between them. CDR3 length equals 12 residues. The germline gives CDR1 GTSNPN, CDR2 SVGIG (reference sequence). Here the CDR3 reads CAWRQATETQYF. The CDR3 DNA is TGTGCCTGGCGGCAAGCGACGGAGACCCAGTACTTC.

Worth noting for this clone: This may come from a read error, since a much larger clone is one base off. The rearrangement joins TRBV7-6 to TRBJ2-2; D ambiguous. The CDR3 covers 13 residues. V lost 3 bases to trimming and J lost 1 base, with 3 bases between them. Per germline, CDR1 SGHVS and CDR2 FNYEAQ. Here the CDR3 DNA reads TGTGCCAGCAGCTTGGGGAACACCGGGGAGCTGTTTTTT. Its protein product is CASSLGNTGELFF. Combining the CDR3 with reference TRBV7-6 and TRBJ2-2 gives the whole variable domain GAGVSQSPRYKVTKRGQDVALRCDPISGHVSLYWYRQALGQGPEFLTYFNYEAQQDKSGLPNDRFSAERPEGSISTLTIQRTEQRDSAMYRCASSLGNTGELFFGEGSRLTVL.

V is TRBV7-9 and J is TRBJ2-7; 10 bases align to TRBD1. V shed 5 bases, J shed 5 bases, and the junction held 6 bases outside the gene matches. The germline CDR1 and CDR2 sequences are SEHNR and FQNEAQ (reference sequence). This CDR3 spans 14 amino acids. The CDR3 here is CASSRDRGSHEQYF. As DNA, the CDR3 is TGTGCCAGCAGCCGGGACAGGGGAAGCCACGAGCAGTACTTC.

The chain recombines TRBV30 with TRBJ1-5; D remains unclear. Looked up from germline, CDR1 is GTSNPN and CDR2 is SVGIG (reference sequence). The length of the CDR3 is 13 residues. V dropped 0 bases and J dropped 4 bases, with 7 bases sitting between them. The CDR3 bases are TGTGCCTGGAGTGTAGCCCGTAATCAGCCCCAGCATTTT. Protein sequence: CAWSVARNQPQHF.

In this sample, this clone turned up a few times. V gene TRBV10-3 combines with J gene TRBJ1-1; perhaps TRBD1 as D (5 bases). This CDR3 has 13 residues. The germline V and J ends were trimmed by 3 bases and 7 bases, with 12 bases remaining between them. The germline V gene encodes CDR1 ENHRY and CDR2 SYGVKD. The CDR3 DNA is TGTGCCATCAGTGAACAGGCAGCATTTGAAGCTTTCTTT. This translates into CAISEQAAFEAFF.

V gene TRBV19 combines with J gene TRBJ2-6; 8 nucleotides align to TRBD1. V shed 8 bases and J 0 bases; nucleotides not matched to a gene: 6. CDR3 length equals 16 residues. The germline V gene has CDR1 LNHDA and CDR2 SQIVND (reference sequence). In nucleotides, the CDR3 is TGTGCCAGTTCCGGACAGGGCAACTCTGGGGCCAACGTCCTGACTTTC. This translates into CASSGQGNSGANVLTF. The variable domain in full, completed from reference TRBV19 and TRBJ2-6, reads DGGITQSPKYLFRKEGQNVTLSCEQNLNHDAMYWYRQDPGQGLRLIYYSQIVNDFQKGDIAEGYSVSREKKESFPLTVTSAQKNPTAFYLCASSGQGNSGANVLTFGAGSRLTVL.